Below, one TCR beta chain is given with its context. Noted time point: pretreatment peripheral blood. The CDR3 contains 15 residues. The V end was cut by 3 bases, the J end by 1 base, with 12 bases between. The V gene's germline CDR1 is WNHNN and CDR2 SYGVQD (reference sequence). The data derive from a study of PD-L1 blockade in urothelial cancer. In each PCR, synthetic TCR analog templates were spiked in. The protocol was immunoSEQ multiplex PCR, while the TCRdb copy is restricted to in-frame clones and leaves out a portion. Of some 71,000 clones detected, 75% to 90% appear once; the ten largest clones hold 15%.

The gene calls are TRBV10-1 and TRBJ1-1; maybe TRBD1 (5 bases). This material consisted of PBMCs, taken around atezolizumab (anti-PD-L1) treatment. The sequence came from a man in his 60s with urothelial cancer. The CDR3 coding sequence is TGCGCCAGCAGTGATTTTAACAGGCCGAACACTGAAGCTTTCTTT. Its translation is CASSDFNRPNTEAFF.